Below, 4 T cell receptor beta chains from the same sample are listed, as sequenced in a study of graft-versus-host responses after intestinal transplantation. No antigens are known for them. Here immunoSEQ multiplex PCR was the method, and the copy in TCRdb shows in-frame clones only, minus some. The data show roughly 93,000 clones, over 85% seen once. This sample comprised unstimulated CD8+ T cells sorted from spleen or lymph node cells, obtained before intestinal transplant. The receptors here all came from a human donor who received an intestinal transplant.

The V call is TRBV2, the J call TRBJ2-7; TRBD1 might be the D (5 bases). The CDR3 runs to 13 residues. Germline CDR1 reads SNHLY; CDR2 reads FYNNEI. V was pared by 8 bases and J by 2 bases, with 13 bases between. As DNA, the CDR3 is TGTGCCAGCGTCTGGGGCTTAACCTACGAGCAGTACTTC. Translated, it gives CASVWGLTYEQYF.

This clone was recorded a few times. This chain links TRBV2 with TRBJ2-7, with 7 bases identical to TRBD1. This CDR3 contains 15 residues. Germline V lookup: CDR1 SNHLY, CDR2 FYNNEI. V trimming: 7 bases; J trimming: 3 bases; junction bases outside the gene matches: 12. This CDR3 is CASTPSGTALYEQYF. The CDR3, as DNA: TGTGCCAGCACCCCATCGGGGACAGCCCTCTACGAGCAGTACTTC. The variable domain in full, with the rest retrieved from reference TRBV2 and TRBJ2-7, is EPEVTQTPSHQVTQMGQEVILRCVPISNHLYFYWYRQILGQKVEFLVSFYNNEISEKSEIFDDQFSVERPDGSNFTLKIRSTKLEDSAMYFCASTPSGTALYEQYFGPGTRLTVT.

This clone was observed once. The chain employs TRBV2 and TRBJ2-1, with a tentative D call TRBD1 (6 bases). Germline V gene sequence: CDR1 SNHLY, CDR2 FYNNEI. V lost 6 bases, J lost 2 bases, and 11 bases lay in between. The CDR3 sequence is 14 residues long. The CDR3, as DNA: TGTGCCAGCAGGGGACAAGTTACCTACAATGAGCAGTTCTTC. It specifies CASRGQVTYNEQFF.

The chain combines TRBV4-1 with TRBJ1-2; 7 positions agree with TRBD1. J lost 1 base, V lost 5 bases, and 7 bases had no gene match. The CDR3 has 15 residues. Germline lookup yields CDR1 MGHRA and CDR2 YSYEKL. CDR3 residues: CASSDRQGGNYGYTF. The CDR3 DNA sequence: TGCGCCAGCAGCGATAGACAGGGCGGTAACTATGGCTACACCTTC.